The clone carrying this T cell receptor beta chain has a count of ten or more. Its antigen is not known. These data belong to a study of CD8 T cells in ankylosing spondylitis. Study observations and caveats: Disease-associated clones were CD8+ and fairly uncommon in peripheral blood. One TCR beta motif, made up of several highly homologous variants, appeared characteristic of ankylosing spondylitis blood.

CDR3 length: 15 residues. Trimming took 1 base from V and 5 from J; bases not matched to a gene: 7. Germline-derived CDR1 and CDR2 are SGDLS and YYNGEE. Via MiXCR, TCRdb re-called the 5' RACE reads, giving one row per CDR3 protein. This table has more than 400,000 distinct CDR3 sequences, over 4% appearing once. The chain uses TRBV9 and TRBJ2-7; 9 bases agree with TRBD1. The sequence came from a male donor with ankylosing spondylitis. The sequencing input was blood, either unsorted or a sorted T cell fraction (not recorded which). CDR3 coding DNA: TGTGCCAGCAGCGTACAAGGGACAGGGTGGAACGAGCAGTACTTC. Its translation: CASSVQGTGWNEQYF.